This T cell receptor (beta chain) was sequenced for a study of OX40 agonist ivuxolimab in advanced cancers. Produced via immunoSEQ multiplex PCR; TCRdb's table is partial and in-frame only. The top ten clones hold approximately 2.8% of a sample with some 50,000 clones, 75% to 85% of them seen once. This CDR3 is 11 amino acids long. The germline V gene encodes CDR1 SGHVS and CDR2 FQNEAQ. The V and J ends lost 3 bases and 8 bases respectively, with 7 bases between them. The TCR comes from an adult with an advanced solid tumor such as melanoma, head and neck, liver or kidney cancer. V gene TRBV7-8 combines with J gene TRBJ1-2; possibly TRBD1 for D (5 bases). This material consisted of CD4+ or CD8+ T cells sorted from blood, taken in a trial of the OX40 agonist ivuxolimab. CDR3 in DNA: TGTGCCAGCAGCTTTCAGGGCGGCTACACCTTC. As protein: CASSFQGGYTF.